This TCR beta chain was observed in a study of T cells in Graves' hyperthyroidism and ophthalmopathy. Whole-study context: At the time of initial diagnosis and before any treatment, peripheral blood was collected.

The V segment lost 7 bases and the J segment 0 bases; nucleotides outside the gene matches: 3. The germline CDR1 and CDR2 sequences are SGHRS and YFSETQ. The CDR3 is 15 amino acids. Study-level points and caveats: In the blood, most expanded thyroid clonotypes above 0.001 appeared as well.

Template material for amplifying TCR beta CDR3 regions consisted of RNA transcripts. With the HTBI primer set, the TCR CDR3 went through a first round of RT-PCR. TCRdb re-analysed the multiplex PCR reads in MiXCR, keeping a single row per CDR3 protein. The top ten clones hold roughly 3.3% of a sample with about 600,000 distinct CDR3 sequences, about 16% of them seen once. Comment on this clonotype: What it binds is not known.

The sequenced sample consisted of blood. This chain joins TRBV5-1 and TRBJ1-3; 11 bases line up with TRBD1. This receptor was taken from a woman aged 40 to 50 with Graves' ophthalmopathy. The CDR3 is CASAGTGGSGNTIYF. The CDR3 coding sequence is TGCGCCAGCGCCGGGACAGGGGGCTCTGGAAACACCATATATTTT.